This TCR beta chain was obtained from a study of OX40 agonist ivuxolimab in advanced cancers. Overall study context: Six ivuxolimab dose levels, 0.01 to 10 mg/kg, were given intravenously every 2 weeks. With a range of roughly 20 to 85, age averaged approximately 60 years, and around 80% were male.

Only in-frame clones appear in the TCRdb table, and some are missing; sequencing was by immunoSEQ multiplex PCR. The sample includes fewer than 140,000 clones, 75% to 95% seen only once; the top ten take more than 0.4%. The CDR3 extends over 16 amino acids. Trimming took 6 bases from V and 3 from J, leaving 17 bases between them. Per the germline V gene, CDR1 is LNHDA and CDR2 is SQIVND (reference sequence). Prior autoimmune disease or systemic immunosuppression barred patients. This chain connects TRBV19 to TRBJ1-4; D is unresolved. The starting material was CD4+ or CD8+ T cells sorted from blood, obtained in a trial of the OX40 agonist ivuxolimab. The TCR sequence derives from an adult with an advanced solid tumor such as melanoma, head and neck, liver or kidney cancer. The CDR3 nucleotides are TGTGCCAGTAGAATTCGGGTTACTGGAGCTAATGAAAAACTGTTTTTT. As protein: CASRIRVTGANEKLFF.